Sequencing of this T cell receptor beta chain was carried out in a study of OX40 agonist ivuxolimab in advanced cancers. Study background: Administration of intravenous ivuxolimab to patients occurred every 2 weeks at 0.01 to 10 mg/kg. Findings and caveats of the study: Among expanded peripheral T cells, antigen specificity went undetermined.

The assay was immunoSEQ multiplex PCR, and TCRdb's table has in-frame clones only and misses some. The table lists about 53,000 clones, roughly four fifths of them singletons. A note on this clone: Its antigen remains unknown.

Germline V gene data show CDR1 as SGHRS and CDR2 as YFSETQ. This CDR3 spans 16 amino acids. V lost 4 bases and J lost 5; bases outside the gene matches: 6. This clonotype was obtained from an adult with an advanced solid tumor such as melanoma, head and neck, liver or kidney cancer. Sequenced material: CD4+ or CD8+ T cells sorted from blood, taken in a trial of the OX40 agonist ivuxolimab. The rearrangement uses TRBV5-1 and TRBJ2-5, with 15 positions matching TRBD2. CDR3: CASSPGLAGGSETQYF. The DNA of the CDR3 is TGCGCCAGCAGCCCTGGACTAGCGGGGGGGTCCGAGACCCAGTACTTC.